Listed here are 18 T cell receptor beta chains from one sample, sequenced in a study of neurological immune-mediated disorders. TCRdb reanalysed the 5' RACE reads using MiXCR and keeps one entry per CDR3 protein. The sample contains 60,000 to 90,000 distinct CDR3 sequences, approximately 10% of which appear only once. The sample's time point: longitudinal time-point 1 (baseline). Sequences were obtained from PBMCs. These receptors were taken from a man aged 25 to 45 in good health.

Comment on this clonotype: This sequence may be a read error, since a much larger clone differs from it by one base. This chain links TRBV6-1 with TRBJ2-7; maybe TRBD1 (5 bases). Between the trimmed V and J ends, which lost 2 bases and 4 bases, there was a span of 12 bases. The CDR3 totals 14 residues. Germline-derived CDR1 and CDR2 are MNHNS and SASEGT. The CDR3 sequence is CASSEIDDRYEQYF. CDR3 coding DNA: TGTGCCAGCAGTGAAATCGACGACAGATACGAGCAGTACTTC.

This clonotype showed up many times. The CDR3 DNA follows: TGTGCCAGCAGCTTAGACGGAGAGCAGTACTTC. Protein product: CASSLDGEQYF. The chain recombines TRBV7-6 with TRBJ2-7; the D is unclear. The CDR3 contains 11 residues. Germline V lookup: CDR1 SGHVS, CDR2 FNYEAQ. The V and J ends lost 1 base and 7 bases respectively, with 5 bases between them.

This clonotype was recorded many times. The chain joins TRBV20-1 to TRBJ1-5, with TRBD1 matching 7 bases. Germline V gives CDR1 DFQATT, CDR2 SNEGSKA (reference sequence). The CDR3 is 18 residues long. V dropped 3 bases and J dropped 0; count of bases not matched to a gene: 14. CDR3: CSARLLFPGTDSNQPQHF. The CDR3 DNA follows: TGCAGTGCTAGGCTACTATTTCCCGGGACAGATAGCAATCAGCCCCAGCATTTT.

This clonotype appeared many times. The V gene is TRBV5-1, the J gene TRBJ2-2, with 11 positions matching TRBD2. V lost 0 bases and J lost 4; bases outside the gene matches: 8. The CDR3 has 18 residues. CDR1 SGHRS and CDR2 YFSETQ come from the germline V gene. CDR3 DNA: TGCGCCAGCAGCTTGGTACTAGCGGGAGTCTCGGGCACCGGGGAGCTGTTTTTT. This codes for CASSLVLAGVSGTGELFF.

This clonotype has at least ten counts. V usage is TRBV9 and J usage is TRBJ1-2; 8 bases are shared with TRBD1. Germline V lookup: CDR1 SGDLS, CDR2 YYNGEE. V trimming: 0 bases; J trimming: 4 bases; junction bases outside the gene matches: 5. The CDR3 covers 15 residues. Here the CDR3 reads CASSVGDRTSYGYTF. CDR3 sequence (DNA): TGTGCCAGCAGCGTAGGGGACAGGACATCCTATGGCTACACCTTC.

This clonotype was recorded a few times. A read error is possible here, since a much larger clone lies one base away. This chain's CDR3 is CVSADEQFF. The CDR3 nucleotides are TGTGTCAGCGCCGATGAGCAGTTCTTC. This chain connects TRBV6-8 to TRBJ2-1, with D uncertain. The germline gives CDR1 MNHGY, CDR2 SAAAGT. CDR3 length: 9 amino acids.

This clonotype was counted at least ten times. The chain uses TRBV5-1 and TRBJ2-1; 9 bases align to TRBD1. The CDR3 extends over 16 amino acids. Germline trimming cut 5 bases from V and 1 base from J; bases unmatched to any gene: 7. Germline lookup yields CDR1 SGHRS and CDR2 YFSETQ. The CDR3 sequence: CASRPTGGQSYNEQFF. The CDR3 DNA sequence: TGCGCCAGCAGGCCGACAGGGGGACAGTCCTACAATGAGCAGTTCTTC.

This clonotype was detected a few times. The CDR3 region is CATSDFHTQSLGGSYNEQFF. The CDR3 coding sequence is TGTGCCACCAGTGATTTCCATACCCAATCTTTGGGGGGCTCCTACAATGAGCAGTTCTTC. The chain is built from TRBV24-1 and TRBJ2-1; D perhaps matches TRBD2 (6 bases). Trimming took off 1 base at V and 0 bases at J, with 21 bases between the two ends. The CDR3 is 20 amino acids. Per germline, CDR1 KGHDR and CDR2 SFDVKD.

This clonotype was counted ten times or more. The chain uses TRBV20-1 and TRBJ2-1; tentative D call: TRBD2 (5 bases). The ends were cut back, 2 bases at V and 1 base at J, with 12 bases in the middle. This CDR3 has 15 residues. Germline V gives CDR1 DFQATT, CDR2 SNEGSKA (reference sequence). The CDR3 DNA reads TGCAGTGCTAGACCTACGGGGAGATCCTACAATGAGCAGTTCTTC. It codes for CSARPTGRSYNEQFF.

The gene calls are TRBV6-1 and TRBJ2-2; maybe TRBD1 (6 bases). V was shortened by 5 bases and J by 4 bases, with 11 bases between the two germline ends. The V gene's germline CDR1 is MNHNS and CDR2 SASEGT. The CDR3 runs to 14 residues. In nucleotides, the CDR3 is TGTGCCAGCAGTCTCCTGGACAGCACCGGGGAGCTGTTTTTT. Its translation is CASSLLDSTGELFF.

This clonotype was observed at least ten times. The chain carries TRBV4-2 and TRBJ2-4; TRBD2 agrees at 7 bases. V gave up 0 bases and J gave up 5 bases; unmatched junction bases: 1. This CDR3 comprises 14 residues. From germline, CDR1 is LGHNA and CDR2 YNFKEQ. CDR3 coding DNA: TGTGCCAGCAGCCAAGATCTAGCGGAAAACATTCAGTACTTC. Translated: CASSQDLAENIQYF.

This clonotype was detected ten times or more. The rearrangement uses TRBV7-9 and TRBJ2-7; the match to TRBD1 covers 7 bases. The CDR3 covers 14 residues. Germline V CDR1 and CDR2: SEHNR, FQNEAQ (reference sequence). V shed 4 bases and J 4 bases; nucleotides not matched to a gene: 7. CDR3 sequence reads: CASSSGTDLYEQYF. The CDR3 nucleotides read TGTGCCAGCAGCTCCGGGACAGACCTTTACGAGCAGTACTTC.

The sample holds many counts of this clonotype. The chain has TRBV5-1 and TRBJ2-2; D could derive from TRBD1 or TRBD2 (5 bases each). V gave up 1 base and J gave up 4 bases, with 11 bases separating them. Looked up from germline, CDR1 is SGHRS and CDR2 is YFSETQ. The CDR3 spans 15 residues. CDR3 DNA sequence: TGCGCCAGCAGCTTGTCGGCAGGGACCACCGGGGAGCTGTTTTTT. Protein: CASSLSAGTTGELFF.

This clonotype was counted ten times or more. The V gene is TRBV9, the J gene TRBJ2-3; TRBD1 or TRBD2 may be the D gene (5 bases each). This CDR3 is built from 14 residues. Trimming took off 4 bases at V and 2 bases at J, with 11 bases between the two ends. The germline V gene has CDR1 SGDLS and CDR2 YYNGEE. CDR3: CASSPWGSTDTQYF. The CDR3 DNA reads as TGTGCCAGCAGCCCTTGGGGGTCCACAGATACGCAGTATTTT.

This clonotype appeared many times. This chain connects TRBV28 to TRBJ1-2; D is undetermined. The CDR3 length is 12 residues. V lost 2 bases and J 8 bases, leaving 9 bases between the germline ends. Germline V gene data show CDR1 as MDHEN and CDR2 as SYDVKM. The CDR3 region has the DNA TGTGCCAGCAGTTTAGGGGAGTTCGGCTACACCTTC. This gives the protein CASSLGEFGYTF.

This clonotype was recorded at least ten times. The chain couples TRBV25-1 to TRBJ1-6; a weak D match, TRBD1 (5 bases). CDR3 length: 16 amino acids. Trimming stripped 8 bases from V and 0 bases from J, with 14 bases between. Germline-derived CDR1 and CDR2 are MGHDK and SYGVNS. The CDR3 sequence is CASAGQGSSYNSPLHF. CDR3 in DNA: TGTGCCAGCGCCGGGCAGGGCAGCTCCTATAATTCACCCCTCCACTTT.

This clonotype was counted at least ten times. The rearrangement links TRBV5-1 to TRBJ2-7, with 7 bases that match TRBD2. V dropped 0 bases and J dropped 1; count of bases not matched to a gene: 7. Germline loops: CDR1 SGHRS, CDR2 YFSETQ. The CDR3 length is 16 residues. The CDR3 loop reads CASSLAGGGFSYEQYF. In nucleotides, the CDR3 is TGCGCCAGCAGCTTGGCCGGCGGGGGTTTTTCCTACGAGCAGTACTTC.

This clonotype was seen ten or more times. The chain recombines TRBV12-3 or TRBV12-4 with TRBJ1-5; no clear D gene. This CDR3 comprises 11 residues. V was trimmed by 3 bases and J by 11 bases, leaving 8 bases between them. DNA for the CDR3: TGTGCCAGCAGTTTCGGTGTATCCCAGCATTTT. Amino acids: CASSFGVSQHF.